Reported below is one TCR beta chain. The length of the CDR3 is 12 residues. Germline CDR1 MDHEN, CDR2 SYDVKM. Trimming cost V 3 bases and J 3 bases, with 6 bases left between them. This sample was included in a study of cytomegalovirus exposure and HLA in healthy donors. PCR was performed using 60 Vbeta and 13 Jbeta primers. Produced via immunoSEQ multiplex PCR; TCRdb's table is partial and in-frame only. In the table there are around 170,000 clones, approximately 78% of which are singletons. The rearrangement links TRBV28 to TRBJ2-7, with D perhaps TRBD2 (5 bases). The sequenced sample was PBMCs. The clonotype comes from a woman between 18 and 29 years old in good health and CMV-seronegative. The CDR3, as DNA: TGTGCCAGCAGTTTCGGACTCTACGAGCAGTACTTC. It translates to CASSFGLYEQYF.